The 29 T cell receptor beta chains presented below share a single source sample, sequenced in a study of shared clonotypes between healthy human individuals (TCRdb year 2020). Preparation of the library involved the immunoSEQ multiplex PCR assay. TCRdb re-hosts the immuneACCESS table, in-frame sequences only. Its copies lack some clones; in the studies checked, an unresolved V gene accounts for under half of them, and the cause for the rest is not known. Here the sample has some 490,000 clones; approximately 80% occur a single time. In total, the top ten clones hold 12% of the sample. The source material was PBMCs. The source is a woman aged 40-49 years in good health. Some clones in this sample may be carry-over from other donors' samples.

V is TRBV19 and J is TRBJ2-5; D is possibly TRBD2 (7 bases). This CDR3 has 15 amino acids. V was pared by 6 bases and J by 5 bases, with 19 bases between. Germline V gives CDR1 LNHDA, CDR2 SQIVND (reference sequence). The CDR3 spells CASSRRTGGVETQYF. CDR3 nucleotide sequence: TGTGCCAGTAGCCGGAGGACGGGGGGCGTCGAGACCCAGTACTTC.

At least ten counts were recorded for this clone. The V gene is TRBV6-5, the J gene TRBJ2-6; D call uncertain. Germline CDR1 reads MNHEY; CDR2 reads SVGAGI. The V end lost 6 bases, the J end lost 1 base, and 7 bases lay between the germline ends. The CDR3 covers 14 residues. CDR3 sequence (DNA): TGTGCCAGCAGCCGACTTTCTGGGGCCAACGTCCTGACTTTC. Translated: CASSRLSGANVLTF.

In this sample, this clone turned up once. The rearrangement uses TRBV7-2 and TRBJ2-5; D might be TRBD1 (6 bases). The last part of the DNA fits TRBJ2-7 better; the J call may be wrong. The V gene's germline CDR1 is SGHTA and CDR2 FQGNSA. This CDR3 region has 13 residues. This CDR3 is CASSSRGSYEQYF. CDR3 in DNA: TGTGCCAGCAGCTCCAGGGGCTCCTACGAGCAGTACTTC.

This clone was observed a handful of times. This chain uses TRBV5-1 with TRBJ1-1; no reliable D call. In germline, CDR1 is SGHRS, CDR2 YFSETQ. V lost 0 bases and J lost 0, with 6 bases in between. This CDR3 contains 14 residues. In DNA form, the CDR3 reads TGCGCCAGCAGCTTGGATGGTGTGAACACTGAAGCTTTCTTT. Its translation: CASSLDGVNTEAFF.

Of note for this clone: Within the sample, other DNA sequences also encode this same CDR3. The V and J genes are TRBV27 and TRBJ1-2; D is ambiguous. The CDR3 loop spans 15 amino acids. V was trimmed by 2 bases and J by 3 bases, leaving 13 bases between them. Germline V gene lookup returns CDR1 MNHEY and CDR2 SMNVEV (reference sequence). The CDR3 reads CASSLKGVVDYGYTF. As DNA, the CDR3 is TGTGCCAGCAGTTTAAAGGGAGTGGTAGACTATGGCTACACCTTC.

The chain links TRBV7-6 to TRBJ2-2, with D tentatively TRBD1 (5 bases). Germline V gene sequence: CDR1 SGHVS, CDR2 FNYEAQ. This CDR3 region has 15 residues. The germline V and J ends were trimmed by 3 bases and 1 base, with 9 bases remaining between them. CDR3 nucleotides: TGTGCCAGCAGCTTTAGGGGTGGGAACACCGGGGAGCTGTTTTTT. Protein: CASSFRGGNTGELFF.

V is TRBV5-1 and J is TRBJ2-7; the D gene is possibly TRBD1 (7 bases). V was trimmed by 0 bases and J by 7 bases, leaving 17 bases between them. The CDR3 is 15 amino acids. Germline V gives CDR1 SGHRS, CDR2 YFSETQ. The CDR3 bases are TGCGCCAGCAGCTTGGGAACCACAGGGGCGGGGGAGCAGTACTTC. Protein: CASSLGTTGAGEQYF.

The count of this clone is one. The V call is TRBV15, the J call TRBJ1-2; the match to TRBD1 covers 12 bases. The germline V gene has CDR1 LNHNV and CDR2 YYDKDF (reference sequence). This CDR3 is 15 amino acids long. V lost 2 bases to trimming and J lost 7 bases; unmatched junction nucleotides: 5. The CDR3 loop reads CATSRPGTGGFGYTF. CDR3 in DNA: TGTGCCACCAGCAGACCCGGGACAGGGGGCTTTGGCTACACCTTC.

The chain links TRBV30 to TRBJ2-7; D call uncertain. The CDR3 is 11 amino acids. CDR1 GTSNPN and CDR2 SVGIG come from the germline V gene (reference sequence). Trimming took off 5 bases at V and 7 bases at J, with 12 bases between the two ends. The CDR3 bases are TGTGCCTGGGACCTCGATGGGGAGCAGTACTTC. This encodes CAWDLDGEQYF.

This rearrangement joins TRBV10-1 to TRBJ1-5, with D tentatively TRBD1 (5 bases). In germline, CDR1 is WNHNN, CDR2 SYGVQD (reference sequence). This CDR3 is 15 amino acids long. Trimming cost V 6 bases and J 3 bases, with 15 bases left between them. The CDR3 DNA sequence: TGCGCCAGCAGGGGGGGAGCTCCATACAATCAGCCCCAGCATTTT. Translation gives CASRGGAPYNQPQHF.

The gene calls are TRBV9 and TRBJ1-5; TRBD1 is a possible D gene (5 bases). Trimming pared 0 bases from V and 5 bases from J, leaving 9 bases between. CDR1 and CDR2 (germline): SGDLS, YYNGEE. This CDR3 spans 14 amino acids. The chain's CDR3 is CASSVAGGDQPQHF. As DNA, the CDR3 is TGTGCCAGCAGCGTAGCGGGGGGAGATCAGCCCCAGCATTTT.

A remark on this clone: The same CDR3 also results from other DNA sequences found in this sample. V and J are TRBV28 and TRBJ2-7; TRBD2 aligns across 7 bases. The CDR3 spans 14 residues. Germline V CDR1 and CDR2: MDHEN, SYDVKM. J was trimmed by 2 bases and V by 3 bases; bases with no gene match: 4. The CDR3 DNA is TGTGCCAGCAGTTTGGGGGGAGGGGCCTACGAGCAGTACTTC. Protein sequence: CASSLGGGAYEQYF.

This clone was picked up a small number of times. The chain employs TRBV27 and TRBJ2-1, with 9 bases identical to TRBD2. This CDR3 is built from 18 residues. CDR1 is MNHEY, CDR2 SMNVEV, per germline (reference sequence). Germline trimming cut 8 bases from V and 3 bases from J; bases unmatched to any gene: 17. CDR3 sequence (DNA): TGTGCCAGCCTGGGGGCTAGCGGGGTCCGGGGTCTCTACAATGAGCAGTTCTTC. Translation gives CASLGASGVRGLYNEQFF.

The chain uses TRBV7-2 and TRBJ2-3; 9 bases fit TRBD1. Germline V gene lookup returns CDR1 SGHTA and CDR2 FQGNSA. The CDR3 sequence is 17 residues long. V lost 5 bases, J lost 1 base, and 10 bases stayed unmatched. CDR3 bases: TGTGCCAGCAGCAGGGGACAGGGAGACTTCCGCACAGATACGCAGTATTTT. Encoded protein: CASSRGQGDFRTDTQYF.

This clone was counted a few times. The gene calls are TRBV11-3 and TRBJ2-2, with 7 bases identical to TRBD2. Trimming removed 4 bases from V and 2 bases from J; junction bases left unmatched: 1. Germline V gene data show CDR1 as SGHNT and CDR2 as YENEEA. The CDR3 contains 14 residues. The CDR3 sequence is CASSSGLNTGELFF. CDR3 nucleotides: TGTGCCAGCAGCTCGGGACTAAACACCGGGGAGCTGTTTTTT.

Comment on this clone: This CDR3 is also generated by other DNA sequences in the sample. V and J are TRBV7-9 and TRBJ2-3; no firm D call. CDR1 is SEHNR and CDR2 is FQNEAQ in the germline V gene (reference sequence). V gave up 1 base and J gave up 2 bases, with 1 base separating them. CDR3 size: 12 residues. Here the CDR3 reads CASSLDTDTQYF. CDR3 nucleotide sequence: TGTGCCAGCAGCTTAGACACAGATACGCAGTATTTT.

The V gene is TRBV28, the J gene TRBJ2-5; perhaps TRBD1 as D (5 bases). Trimming removed 5 bases from V and 5 bases from J, with 18 bases in between. CDR1 and CDR2 (germline): MDHEN, SYDVKM. The CDR3 has 15 amino acids. The DNA for the CDR3 is TGTGCCAGCAGTCCACAGACAGCGCTCAGGGAGACCCAGTACTTC. Translated: CASSPQTALRETQYF.

DNA of the CDR3: TGTGCCAGCAGCCCGAGGGGACAGGGGGTTTTATCCTACAATGAGCAGTTCTTC. It specifies CASSPRGQGVLSYNEQFF. The chain combines TRBV9 with TRBJ2-1, with TRBD1 identical over 11 bases. The germline V gene has CDR1 SGDLS and CDR2 YYNGEE. With V trimmed by 4 bases and J by 1 base, 10 bases remained unmatched. The CDR3 runs to 18 residues. Filled out from reference TRBV9 and TRBJ2-1, the complete variable domain reads DSGVTQTPKHLITATGQRVTLRCSPRSGDLSVYWYQQSLDQGLQFLIQYYNGEERAKGNILERFSAQQFPDLHSELNLSSLELGDSALYFCASSPRGQGVLSYNEQFFGPGTRLTVL.

The rearrangement joins TRBV6-1 to TRBJ1-4; D unresolved. Germline V gene data show CDR1 as MNHNS and CDR2 as SASEGT. The CDR3 extends over 13 amino acids. V was cut by 7 bases and J by 7 bases, with 13 bases left in between. The CDR3 DNA is TGTGCCAGCAATGTGGTTAACGGTGAAAAACTGTTTTTT. Its protein product is CASNVVNGEKLFF.

On this clone: This clone may be a read error of a much larger clone one base away. The rearrangement joins TRBV30 to TRBJ2-5; weak D call: TRBD2 (6 bases). CDR3 length equals 14 residues. Deletions cut 3 bases from V and 7 bases from J, with 18 bases between. The germline gives CDR1 GTSNPN, CDR2 SVGIG (reference sequence). The CDR3 sequence: CAWRGWRARGTQYF. For the CDR3, the DNA is TGTGCCTGGAGGGGTTGGAGGGCTCGAGGGACCCAGTACTTC.

J is TRBJ1-2 and V is TRBV4-2; D is perhaps TRBD1 (5 bases). The CDR3 is 15 residues long. V lost 1 base and J lost 2, with 11 bases in between. From germline, CDR1 is LGHNA and CDR2 YNFKEQ. The CDR3 loop is CASSQGGEGNYGYTF. The CDR3 coding sequence is TGTGCCAGCAGCCAAGGGGGCGAGGGAAACTATGGCTACACCTTC.

Worth noting for this clone: This likely stems from a read error, as it lies one base from a far larger clone. For the CDR3, the DNA is TGTGCCAGCAGTACAGGGGGCAATCAGCCCCAGCATTTT. It encodes CASSTGGNQPQHF. The chain combines TRBV6-1 with TRBJ1-5; TRBD1 matches at 7 bases. V shed 5 bases, J shed 2 bases, and the junction held 0 bases outside the gene matches. The CDR3 covers 13 residues. From germline, CDR1 is MNHNS and CDR2 SASEGT.

Notes on this clone: A far larger clone is a single base away, which makes a read error likely. The V call is TRBV6-1, the J call TRBJ1-2, with 7 bases fitting TRBD1. This CDR3 comprises 13 residues. Germline V CDR1 and CDR2: MNHNS, SASEGT. As DNA, the CDR3 is TGTACCAGCAGCCTCAACAGGGGTGATGGCTACACCTTC. Its protein is CTSSLNRGDGYTF.

The V and J genes are TRBV6-5 and TRBJ1-1; D is unclear. CDR1 MNHEY and CDR2 SVGAGI come from the germline V gene. V lost 3 bases and J 1 base, leaving 3 bases between the germline ends. The CDR3 contains 12 residues. CDR3: CASSYSNTEAFF. The CDR3 DNA is TGTGCCAGCAGTTATTCGAACACTGAAGCTTTCTTT.

In this sample, this clone turned up many times. The genes are TRBV13 and TRBJ2-3; D unclear. CDR1 and CDR2 from the germline V gene are PRHDT and FYEKMQ (reference sequence). V was cut by 4 bases and J by 1 base, with 15 bases left in between. This CDR3 contains 16 residues. CDR3 loop: CASSSGRRWGTDTQYF. Written as DNA, the CDR3 is TGTGCCAGCAGCTCAGGACGTAGGTGGGGCACAGATACGCAGTATTTT.

V gene TRBV2 combines with J gene TRBJ2-1; no reliable D call. Germline V gene data show CDR1 as SNHLY and CDR2 as FYNNEI. This CDR3 contains 15 residues. Trimming shortened V by 4 bases and J by 0 bases, and 10 bases separated the two germline ends. The CDR3 DNA reads as TGTGCCAGCAGTGGGGCGATTAGCTCCTACAATGAGCAGTTCTTC. Encoded protein: CASSGAISSYNEQFF.

Notes on this clone: The identical CDR3 is also encoded by other nucleotide sequences in the sample. The chain joins TRBV19 to TRBJ1-5; tentatively, D is TRBD1 (5 bases). Trimming cost V 6 bases and J 7 bases, with 16 bases left between them. The CDR3 is 14 residues long. Germline CDR1 and CDR2: LNHDA and SQIVND (reference sequence). CDR3 bases: TGTGCCAGTAGCGGAACAGGAGGGAACCAGCCCCAGCATTTT. This gives the protein CASSGTGGNQPQHF.

V is TRBV2 and J is TRBJ2-7, with TRBD2 identical over 14 bases. CDR1 is SNHLY and CDR2 is FYNNEI in the germline V gene. Germline trimming cut 8 bases from V and 3 bases from J; bases unmatched to any gene: 6. CDR3 length: 15 amino acids. The CDR3 reads CASRRLAGGLYEQYF. CDR3 DNA: TGTGCCAGCCGTCGACTAGCGGGAGGGCTCTACGAGCAGTACTTC. Using reference TRBV2 and TRBJ2-7 for the parts outside the CDR3, the full variable domain is EPEVTQTPSHQVTQMGQEVILRCVPISNHLYFYWYRQILGQKVEFLVSFYNNEISEKSEIFDDQFSVERPDGSNFTLKIRSTKLEDSAMYFCASRRLAGGLYEQYFGPGTRLTVT.

The V call is TRBV2, the J call TRBJ1-2, with 10 bases identical to TRBD1. The CDR3 loop spans 13 amino acids. V was pared by 6 bases and J by 5 bases, with 3 bases of the junction left unmatched. The germline CDR1 and CDR2 sequences are SNHLY and FYNNEI. The CDR3 coding sequence is TGTGCCAGCAGACCGGGACAGGGGTATGGCTACACCTTC. It codes for CASRPGQGYGYTF.